This is a list of T cell receptor beta chains from one sample in a study of blood T cells in healthy people across ages. TCRdb itself ran the 5' RACE reads through MiXCR, one entry per CDR3 protein. The sample contains roughly 800,000 distinct CDR3 sequences, 55% to 70% of which appear only once. Sample: blood. The receptors shown here come from a man aged 25 to 40 in good health. CDR3s include the opening cysteine and the closing phenylalanine or tryptophan. The D gene is left open where the match is weak. Rows give clone size only sometimes, using once, few, many, or a class for an expanded clone.

>TRBJ2-7|14|TRBD1|NA|TRBV12-3/TRBV12-4
CASSHPGTDYEQYF
TGTGCCAGCAGTCACCCCGGGACAGACTACGAGCAGTACTTC
>TRBJ2-1|14|NA|NA|TRBV28
CASSPRRAYNEQFF
TGTGCCAGCAGTCCCCGGCGGGCCTACAATGAGCAGTTCTTC
>TRBJ2-4|14|NA|NA|TRBV20-1
CSARDGKPKNIQYF
TGCAGTGCTAGAGATGGCAAACCTAAAAACATTCAGTACTTC
>TRBJ2-5|15|TRBD1|few|TRBV29-1
CSGSSLTGATETQYF
TGCAGCGGGAGTTCCCTGACAGGGGCGACAGAGACCCAGTACTTC
>TRBJ1-5|20|NA|NA|TRBV10-1
CASSAGPSGVFMASNQPQHF
TGCGCCAGCAGTGCGGGCCCTAGTGGGGTGTTTATGGCAAGCAATCAGCCCCAGCATTTT
>TRBJ2-7|16|TRBD1|few|TRBV5-1
CASSLDGTGLSYEQYF
TGCGCCAGCAGCTTGGACGGGACAGGCCTCTCCTACGAGCAGTACTTC
>TRBJ1-1|14|TRBD1|NA|TRBV20-1
CSADPDRGNTEAFF
TGCAGTGCTGACCCTGACAGGGGGAACACTGAAGCTTTCTTT
>TRBJ2-1|15|TRBD1|NA|TRBV20-1
CSAGIPDRGYNEQFF
TGCAGTGCTGGCATACCGGACAGGGGCTACAATGAGCAGTTCTTC
>TRBJ2-1|14|TRBD2|NA|TRBV11-2
CASGPTAGETEQFF
TGTGCCAGCGGCCCAACAGCGGGGGAGACTGAGCAGTTCTTC
>TRBJ2-1|15|NA|NA|TRBV10-3
CAISELSEGPNEQFF
TGTGCCATCAGTGAGTTAAGCGAGGGGCCCAATGAGCAGTTCTTC
>TRBJ1-5|12|NA|NA|TRBV6-6
CASTENYQPQHF
TGTGCCAGCACCGAAAACTATCAGCCCCAGCATTTT
>TRBJ2-7|15|TRBD1|once|TRBV5-5
CASRGAKGATYEQYF
TGTGCCAGCAGAGGAGCGAAGGGGGCAACCTACGAGCAGTACTTC
>TRBJ2-7|12|TRBD1|NA|TRBV29-1
CSTTGANDEQYF
TGCAGCACGACAGGGGCTAACGACGAGCAGTACTTC
>TRBJ2-3|14|NA|many|TRBV20-1
CSARDFTASDTQYF
TGCAGTGCTAGAGATTTCACTGCCTCAGATACGCAGTATTTT
>TRBJ2-7|14|NA|NA|TRBV5-1
CASSLSREPYEQYF
TGCGCCAGCAGCTTAAGCCGGGAGCCTTACGAGCAGTACTTC
>TRBJ2-1|17|TRBD2|once|TRBV5-1
CASSEGLAGGSYNEQFF
TGCGCCAGCAGCGAGGGACTAGCGGGGGGCTCCTACAATGAGCAGTTCTTC
>TRBJ2-1|16|TRBD1|NA|TRBV7-2
CASSLARGTGGNEQFF
TGTGCCAGCAGCTTAGCGCGGGGGACAGGGGGCAATGAGCAGTTCTTC
>TRBJ2-7|11|NA|NA|TRBV10-3
CAISSGNEQYF
TGTGCCATCAGCTCGGGGAACGAGCAGTACTTC
>TRBJ1-1|12|NA|many|TRBV20-1
CSASRQNTEAFF
TGCAGTGCTAGTAGGCAGAACACTGAAGCTTTCTTT
>TRBJ2-1|13|NA|NA|TRBV27
CAGSPGNYNEQFF
TGTGCCGGCAGCCCCGGAAACTACAATGAGCAGTTCTTC
>TRBJ2-7|16|NA|few|TRBV14
CASSQDVGQTSIEQYF
TGTGCCAGCAGCCAAGATGTAGGGCAGACGTCTATCGAGCAGTACTTC
>TRBJ2-7|13|NA|NA|TRBV7-2
CASSLGRVDEQYF
TGTGCCAGCAGCTTAGGCAGGGTCGACGAGCAGTACTTC
>TRBJ1-1|16|NA|NA|TRBV4-2
CASSQVGGRGGTEAFF
TGTGCCAGCAGCCAAGTGGGGGGAAGGGGCGGCACTGAAGCTTTCTTT
>TRBJ1-6|15|NA|NA|TRBV5-1
CASSWQGTVGSPLHF
TGCGCCAGCAGCTGGCAAGGGACGGTGGGATCACCCCTCCACTTT
>TRBJ2-5|12|NA|NA|TRBV12-3/TRBV12-4
CASSHSGETQYF
TGTGCCAGCAGCCATAGCGGAGAGACCCAGTACTTC
>TRBJ2-7|16|TRBD2|NA|TRBV5-6
CASSLAPAGGLYEQYF
TGTGCCAGCAGCTTGGCCCCAGCGGGAGGCCTCTACGAGCAGTACTTC
>TRBJ2-7|14|TRBD1|NA|TRBV20-1
CSAAKTGGPYEQYF
TGCAGTGCCGCCAAGACAGGGGGCCCCTACGAGCAGTACTTC
>TRBJ1-6|13|NA|NA|TRBV20-1
CSAMNRDNSPLHF
TGCAGTGCCATGAATCGGGATAATTCACCCCTCCACTTT
>TRBJ2-7|15|TRBD1|once|TRBV6-5
CASGYSPTGGYEQYF
TGTGCCAGCGGTTACTCCCCGACAGGGGGTTACGAGCAGTACTTC
>TRBJ2-7|19|TRBD2|NA|TRBV7-9
CASSVAPGLAGGTTYEQYF
TGTGCCAGCAGCGTAGCGCCGGGACTAGCGGGAGGAACAACCTACGAGCAGTACTTC
>TRBJ2-5|15|TRBD2|NA|TRBV2
CASKGTSGAQETQYF
TGTGCCAGCAAGGGGACTAGCGGGGCTCAAGAGACCCAGTACTTC